This TCR beta chain was recorded in a study of blood T cell repertoires in COVID-19. Study background: Acute and convalescent COVID-19 specimens originated in the United States, Italy and Spain. PBMCs, B-cell-depleted T cells, or T cells were the source of the cDNA or gDNA that made up the material.

This CDR3 spans 14 amino acids. V was cut by 3 bases and J by 4 bases, with 13 bases left in between. From germline, CDR1 is SGHKS and CDR2 YYEKEE (reference sequence). Original methodology: The assay estimated nucleated cells by amplifying reference gene primers. Some clones are missing from TCRdb's copy, which holds only in-frame ones; the method was immunoSEQ multiplex PCR. That table furnishes V, J and clone size, whereas the DNA furnished D and trimming. Here the sample spans about 170,000 clones, about 83% being singletons. This TCR derives from a woman aged 70-85 years who had recovered from COVID-19. V and J are TRBV5-5 and TRBJ1-1, with D hard to call. Sequencing was done on a sample of peripheral blood. In nucleotides, the CDR3 is TGTGCCAGCAGCTCGGGAGGTGCGGGCACTGAAGCTTTCTTT. This codes for CASSSGGAGTEAFF.